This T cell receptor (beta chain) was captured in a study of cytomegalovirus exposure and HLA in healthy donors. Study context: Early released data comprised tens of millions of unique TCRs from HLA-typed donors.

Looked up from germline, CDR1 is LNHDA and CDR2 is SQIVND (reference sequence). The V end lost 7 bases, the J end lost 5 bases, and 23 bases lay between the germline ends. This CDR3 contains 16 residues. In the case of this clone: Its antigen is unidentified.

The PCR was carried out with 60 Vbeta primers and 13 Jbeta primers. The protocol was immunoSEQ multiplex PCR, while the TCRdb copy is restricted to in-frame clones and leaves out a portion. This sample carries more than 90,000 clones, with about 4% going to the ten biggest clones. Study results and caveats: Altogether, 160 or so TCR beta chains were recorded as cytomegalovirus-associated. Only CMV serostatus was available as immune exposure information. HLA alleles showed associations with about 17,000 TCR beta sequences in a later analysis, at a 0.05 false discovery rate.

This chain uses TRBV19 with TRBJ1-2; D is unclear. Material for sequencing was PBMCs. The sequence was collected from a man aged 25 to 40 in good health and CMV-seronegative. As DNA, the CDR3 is TGTGCCAGTAAGATTGCCGCGGGTGGATCCTCTTATGGCTACACCTTC. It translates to CASKIAAGGSSYGYTF.